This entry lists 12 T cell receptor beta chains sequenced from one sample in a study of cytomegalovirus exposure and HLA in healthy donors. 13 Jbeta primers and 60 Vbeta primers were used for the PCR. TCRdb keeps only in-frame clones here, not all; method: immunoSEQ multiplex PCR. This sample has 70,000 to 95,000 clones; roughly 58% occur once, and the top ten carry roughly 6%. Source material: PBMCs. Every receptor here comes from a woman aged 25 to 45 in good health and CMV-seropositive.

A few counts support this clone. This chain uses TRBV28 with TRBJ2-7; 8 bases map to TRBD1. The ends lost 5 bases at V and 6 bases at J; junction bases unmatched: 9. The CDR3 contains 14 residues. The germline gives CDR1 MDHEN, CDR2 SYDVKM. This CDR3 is CASSPRTGRSEQYF. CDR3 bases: TGTGCCAGCAGTCCCAGGACAGGGCGATCCGAGCAGTACTTC.

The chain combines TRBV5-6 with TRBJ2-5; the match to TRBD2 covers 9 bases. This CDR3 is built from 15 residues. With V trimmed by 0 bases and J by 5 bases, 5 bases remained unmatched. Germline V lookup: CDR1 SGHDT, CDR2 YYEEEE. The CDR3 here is CASSLEAGGMETQYF. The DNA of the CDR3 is TGTGCCAGCAGCTTGGAAGCGGGGGGTATGGAGACCCAGTACTTC.

CDR3 sequence reads: CASSLGGDHRETQYF. CDR3 coding DNA: TGCGCCAGCAGCTTGGGGGGGGATCACAGAGAGACCCAGTACTTC. The rearrangement joins TRBV5-1 to TRBJ2-5, with a weak D call TRBD2 (6 bases). The CDR3 extends over 15 amino acids. V lost 0 bases and J lost 4, with 13 bases in between. CDR1 SGHRS and CDR2 YFSETQ come from the germline V gene.

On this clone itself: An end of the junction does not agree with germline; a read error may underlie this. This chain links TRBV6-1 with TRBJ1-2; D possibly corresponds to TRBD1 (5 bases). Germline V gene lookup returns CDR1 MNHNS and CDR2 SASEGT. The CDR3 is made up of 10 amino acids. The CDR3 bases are TGTGCCAGCAGTGAATTGGGGCATGACTTC. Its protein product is CASSELGHDF.

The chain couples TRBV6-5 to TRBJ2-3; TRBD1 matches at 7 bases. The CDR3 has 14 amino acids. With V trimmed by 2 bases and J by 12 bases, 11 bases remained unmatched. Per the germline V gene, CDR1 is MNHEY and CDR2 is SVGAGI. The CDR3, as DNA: TGTGCCAGCAGTTACCGGTCGCAGGGGGTCTCACAGTATTTT. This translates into CASSYRSQGVSQYF.

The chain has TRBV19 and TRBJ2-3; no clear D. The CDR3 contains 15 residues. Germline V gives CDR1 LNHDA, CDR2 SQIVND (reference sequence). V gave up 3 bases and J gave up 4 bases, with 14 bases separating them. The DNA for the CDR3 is TGTGCCAGTAGTATTTACGGGTTTGAGTCAGATACGCAGTATTTT. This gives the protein CASSIYGFESDTQYF. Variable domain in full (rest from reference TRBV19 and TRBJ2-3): DGGITQSPKYLFRKEGQNVTLSCEQNLNHDAMYWYRQDPGQGLRLIYYSQIVNDFQKGDIAEGYSVSREKKESFPLTVTSAQKNPTAFYLCASSIYGFESDTQYFGPGTRLTVL.

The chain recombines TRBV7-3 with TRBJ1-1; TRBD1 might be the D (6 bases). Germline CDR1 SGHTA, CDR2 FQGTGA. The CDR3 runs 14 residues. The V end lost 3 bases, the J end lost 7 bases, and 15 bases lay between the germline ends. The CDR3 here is CASSFGGGGDEAFF. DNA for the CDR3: TGTGCCAGCAGCTTCGGGGGAGGGGGAGATGAAGCTTTCTTT. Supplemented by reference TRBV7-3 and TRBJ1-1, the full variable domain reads GAGVSQTPSNKVTEKGKYVELRCDPISGHTALYWYRQSLGQGPEFLIYFQGTGAADDSGLPNDRFFAVRPEGSVSTLKIQRTERGDSAVYLCASSFGGGGDEAFFGQGTRLTVV.

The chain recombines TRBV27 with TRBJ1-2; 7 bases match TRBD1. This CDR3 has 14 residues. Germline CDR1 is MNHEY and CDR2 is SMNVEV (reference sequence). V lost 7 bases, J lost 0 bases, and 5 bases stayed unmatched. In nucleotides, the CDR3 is TGTGCCAGCACCACCGGGACAGCTAACTATGGCTACACCTTC. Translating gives CASTTGTANYGYTF.

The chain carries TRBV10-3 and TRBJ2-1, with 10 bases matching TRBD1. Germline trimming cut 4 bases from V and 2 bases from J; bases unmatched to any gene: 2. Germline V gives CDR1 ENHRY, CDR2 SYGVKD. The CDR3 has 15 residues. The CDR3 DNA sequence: TGTGCCATCAGTGGGGACAGGGGTGCCTACAATGAGCAGTTCTTC. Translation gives CAISGDRGAYNEQFF.

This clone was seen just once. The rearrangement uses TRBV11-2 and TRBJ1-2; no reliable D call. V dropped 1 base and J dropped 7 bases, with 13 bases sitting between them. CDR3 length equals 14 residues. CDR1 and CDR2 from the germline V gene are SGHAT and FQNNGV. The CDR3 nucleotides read TGTGCCAGCAGCTTAGTTGCGGGTCTGGCTGGCTACACCTTC. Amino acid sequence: CASSLVAGLAGYTF.

The CDR3 reads CASSSRDRVRATEAFF. CDR3 sequence (DNA): TGTGCCAGCAGTTCCAGGGACAGGGTAAGGGCTACTGAAGCTTTCTTT. V usage is TRBV6-5 and J usage is TRBJ1-1; 9 positions agree with TRBD1. The CDR3 covers 16 residues. J was trimmed by 5 bases and V by 4 bases; bases with no gene match: 11. The germline gives CDR1 MNHEY, CDR2 SVGAGI.

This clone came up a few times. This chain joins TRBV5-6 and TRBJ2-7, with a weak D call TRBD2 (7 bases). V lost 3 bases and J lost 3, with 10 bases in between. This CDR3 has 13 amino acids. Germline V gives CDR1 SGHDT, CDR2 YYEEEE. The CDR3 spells CASSWGGFYEQYF. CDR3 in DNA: TGTGCCAGCAGCTGGGGGGGCTTCTACGAGCAGTACTTC.